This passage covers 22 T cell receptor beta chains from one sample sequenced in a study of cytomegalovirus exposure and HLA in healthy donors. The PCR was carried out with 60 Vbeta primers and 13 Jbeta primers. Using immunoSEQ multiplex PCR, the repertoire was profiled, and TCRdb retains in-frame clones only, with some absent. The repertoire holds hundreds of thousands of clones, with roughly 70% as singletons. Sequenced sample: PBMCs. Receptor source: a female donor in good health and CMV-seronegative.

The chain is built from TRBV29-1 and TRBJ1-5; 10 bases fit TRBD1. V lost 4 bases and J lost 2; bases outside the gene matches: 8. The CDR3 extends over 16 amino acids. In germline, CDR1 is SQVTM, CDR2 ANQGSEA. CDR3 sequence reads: CSVGEGDRGGNQPQHF. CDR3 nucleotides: TGCAGCGTTGGTGAAGGGGACAGGGGTGGCAATCAGCCCCAGCATTTT. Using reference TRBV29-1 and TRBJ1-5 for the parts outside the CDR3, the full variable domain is SAVISQKPSRDICQRGTSLTIQCQVDSQVTMMFWYRQQPGQSLTLIATANQGSEATYESGFVIDKFPISRPNLTFSTLTVSNMSPEDSSIYLCSVGEGDRGGNQPQHFGDGTRLSIL.

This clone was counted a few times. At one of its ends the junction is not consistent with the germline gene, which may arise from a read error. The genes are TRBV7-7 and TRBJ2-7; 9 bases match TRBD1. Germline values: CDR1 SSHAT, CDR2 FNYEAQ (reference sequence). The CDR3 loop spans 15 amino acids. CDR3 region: CASSSGQGRSYEQYF. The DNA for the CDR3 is TGTGCTAGCAGCTCGGGACAGGGACGCTCCTACGAGCAGTACTTC.

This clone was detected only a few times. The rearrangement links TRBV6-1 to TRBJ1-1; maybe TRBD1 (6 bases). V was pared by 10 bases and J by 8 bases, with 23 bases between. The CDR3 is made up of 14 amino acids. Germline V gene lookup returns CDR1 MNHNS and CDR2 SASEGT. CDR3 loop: CATKNIGMGAEAFF. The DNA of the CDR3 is TGTGCCACAAAGAATATAGGGATGGGGGCAGAAGCTTTCTTT.

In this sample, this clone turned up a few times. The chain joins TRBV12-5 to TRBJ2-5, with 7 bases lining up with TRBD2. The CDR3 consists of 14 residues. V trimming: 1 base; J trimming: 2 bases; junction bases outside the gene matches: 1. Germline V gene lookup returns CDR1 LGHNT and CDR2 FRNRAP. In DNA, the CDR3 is TGTGCTAGTGGTTTGGGGGGAGGGCAAGAGACCCAGTACTTC. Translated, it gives CASGLGGGQETQYF.

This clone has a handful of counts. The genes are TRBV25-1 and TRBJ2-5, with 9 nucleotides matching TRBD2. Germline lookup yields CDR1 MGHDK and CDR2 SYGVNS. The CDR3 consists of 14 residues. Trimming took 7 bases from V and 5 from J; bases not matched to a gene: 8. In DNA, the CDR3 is TGTGCCAGCACGGGGCGGGAGGGCCTCGAGACCCAGTACTTC. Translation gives CASTGREGLETQYF.

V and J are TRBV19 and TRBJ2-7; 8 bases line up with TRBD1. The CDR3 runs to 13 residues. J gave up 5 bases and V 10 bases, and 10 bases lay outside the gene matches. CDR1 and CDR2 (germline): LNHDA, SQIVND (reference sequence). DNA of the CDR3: TGTGCCACCCAGTCAGGGGGCCGCGACGAGCAGTACTTC. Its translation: CATQSGGRDEQYF.

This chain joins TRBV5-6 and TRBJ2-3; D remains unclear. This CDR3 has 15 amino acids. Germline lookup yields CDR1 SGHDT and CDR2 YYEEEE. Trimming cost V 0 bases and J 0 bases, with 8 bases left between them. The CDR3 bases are TGTGCCAGCAGCTTGGATATACTGAGCACAGATACGCAGTATTTT. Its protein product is CASSLDILSTDTQYF.

CDR3 sequence: CASSYSIRGDEQYF. Written as DNA, the CDR3 is TGTGCCAGCAGTTACTCGATACGGGGGGACGAGCAGTACTTC. The chain recombines TRBV6-5 with TRBJ2-7, with TRBD2 matching over 7 bases. Per the germline V gene, CDR1 is MNHEY and CDR2 is SVGAGI. CDR3 length: 14 amino acids. The trim removed 0 bases at V and 5 bases at J, leaving 4 bases unmatched.

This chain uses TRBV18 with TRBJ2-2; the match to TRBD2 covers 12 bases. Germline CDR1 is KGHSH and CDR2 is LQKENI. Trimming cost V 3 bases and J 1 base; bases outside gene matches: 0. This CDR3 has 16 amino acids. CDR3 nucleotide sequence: TGTGCCAGCTCACCGACTAGCGGGAGGAACACCGGGGAGCTGTTTTTT. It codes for CASSPTSGRNTGELFF.

The CDR3 reads CASSRESNEKLFF. CDR3 DNA: TGCGCCAGCAGTCGCGAGTCTAATGAAAAACTGTTTTTT. The rearrangement joins TRBV5-1 to TRBJ1-4, with no clear D. The CDR3 extends over 13 amino acids. V gave up 5 bases and J gave up 3 bases, with 8 bases separating them. CDR1 is SGHRS, CDR2 YFSETQ, per germline.

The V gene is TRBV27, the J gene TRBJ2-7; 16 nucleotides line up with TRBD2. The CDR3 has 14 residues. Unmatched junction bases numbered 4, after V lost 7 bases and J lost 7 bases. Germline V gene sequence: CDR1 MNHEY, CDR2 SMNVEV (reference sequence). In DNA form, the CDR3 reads TGTGCCAGCACGAAGGGACTAGCGGGAGGGGAGCAGTACTTC. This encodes CASTKGLAGGEQYF.

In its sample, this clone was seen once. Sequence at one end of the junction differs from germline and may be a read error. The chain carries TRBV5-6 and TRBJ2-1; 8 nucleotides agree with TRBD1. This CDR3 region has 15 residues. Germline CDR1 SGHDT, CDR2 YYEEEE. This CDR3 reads CVSSLTGANYNEQFF. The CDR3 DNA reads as TGTGTCAGCAGCCTGACAGGGGCTAACTACAATGAGCAGTTCTTC.

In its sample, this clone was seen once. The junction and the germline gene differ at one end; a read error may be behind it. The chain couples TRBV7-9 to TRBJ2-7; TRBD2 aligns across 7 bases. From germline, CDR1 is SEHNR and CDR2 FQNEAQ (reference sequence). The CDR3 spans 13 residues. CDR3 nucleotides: TGTTCCAGCAGCCAAATGGGAGGGGACGAGCAGTACTTC. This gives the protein CSSSQMGGDEQYF.

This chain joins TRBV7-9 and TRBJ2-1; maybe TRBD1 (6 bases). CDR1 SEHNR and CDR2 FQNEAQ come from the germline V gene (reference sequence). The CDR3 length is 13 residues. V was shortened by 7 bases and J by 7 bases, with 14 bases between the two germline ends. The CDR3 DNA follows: TGTGCCAGCACCCAACAGGGACGTAATGAGCAGTTCTTC. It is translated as CASTQQGRNEQFF.

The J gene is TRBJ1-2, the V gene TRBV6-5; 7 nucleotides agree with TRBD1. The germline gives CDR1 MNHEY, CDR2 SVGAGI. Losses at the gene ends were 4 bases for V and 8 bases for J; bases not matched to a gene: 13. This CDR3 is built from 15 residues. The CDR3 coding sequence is TGTGCCAGCAGTTCTGGACAGGTACTACAGAGGGGCTACACCTTC. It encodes CASSSGQVLQRGYTF.

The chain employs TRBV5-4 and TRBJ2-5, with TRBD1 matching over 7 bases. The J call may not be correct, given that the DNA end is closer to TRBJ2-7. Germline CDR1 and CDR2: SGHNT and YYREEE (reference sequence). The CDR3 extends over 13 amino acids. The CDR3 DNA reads TGTGCCAGCAGCTTGACAGGGGCCTACGAGCAGTACTTC. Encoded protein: CASSLTGAYEQYF.

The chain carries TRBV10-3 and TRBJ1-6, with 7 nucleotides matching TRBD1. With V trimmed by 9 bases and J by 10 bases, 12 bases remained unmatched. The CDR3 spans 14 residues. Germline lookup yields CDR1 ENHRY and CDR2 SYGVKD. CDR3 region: CAITGEEQGSPLHF. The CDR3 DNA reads TGTGCCATAACAGGGGAGGAACAGGGATCACCCCTCCACTTT.

The CDR3 DNA is TGTGCCAGCAGCCACGCCGACCTGACAGGGTTGGTTGGGGCCAACGTCCTGACTTTC. This encodes CASSHADLTGLVGANVLTF. The chain uses TRBV27 and TRBJ2-6; 7 bases are a match to TRBD1. Germline CDR1 reads MNHEY; CDR2 reads SMNVEV (reference sequence). This CDR3 contains 19 residues. V was pared by 6 bases and J by 3 bases, with 17 bases of the junction left unmatched.

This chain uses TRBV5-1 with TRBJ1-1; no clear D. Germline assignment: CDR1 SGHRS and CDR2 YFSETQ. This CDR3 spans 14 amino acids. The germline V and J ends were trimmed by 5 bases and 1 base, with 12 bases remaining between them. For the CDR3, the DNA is TGCGCCAGCAGATTCCCCAGTGGGAACACTGAAGCTTTCTTT. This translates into CASRFPSGNTEAFF.

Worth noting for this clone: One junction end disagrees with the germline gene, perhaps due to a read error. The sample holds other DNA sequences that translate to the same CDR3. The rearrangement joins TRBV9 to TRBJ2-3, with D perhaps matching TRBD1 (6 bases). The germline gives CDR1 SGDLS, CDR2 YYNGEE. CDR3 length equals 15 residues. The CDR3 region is CASSAVRTDTDTQYF. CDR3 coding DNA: TGTGCCAGCAGCGCCGTCCGGACAGACACAGACACGCAGTATTTT. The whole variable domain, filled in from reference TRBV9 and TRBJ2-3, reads DSGVTQTPKHLITATGQRVTLRCSPRSGDLSVYWYQQSLDQGLQFLIQYYNGEERAKGNILERFSAQQFPDLHSELNLSSLELGDSALYFCASSAVRTDTDTQYFGPGTRLTVL.

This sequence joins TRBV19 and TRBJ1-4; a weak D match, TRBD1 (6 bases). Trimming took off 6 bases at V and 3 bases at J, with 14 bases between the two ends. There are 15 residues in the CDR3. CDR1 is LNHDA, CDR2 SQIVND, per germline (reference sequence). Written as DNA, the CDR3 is TGTGCCAGTAGAGACAGGACGTTAGCTAATGAAAAACTGTTTTTT. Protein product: CASRDRTLANEKLFF. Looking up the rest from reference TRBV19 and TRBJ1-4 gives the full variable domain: DGGITQSPKYLFRKEGQNVTLSCEQNLNHDAMYWYRQDPGQGLRLIYYSQIVNDFQKGDIAEGYSVSREKKESFPLTVTSAQKNPTAFYLCASRDRTLANEKLFFGSGTQLSVL.

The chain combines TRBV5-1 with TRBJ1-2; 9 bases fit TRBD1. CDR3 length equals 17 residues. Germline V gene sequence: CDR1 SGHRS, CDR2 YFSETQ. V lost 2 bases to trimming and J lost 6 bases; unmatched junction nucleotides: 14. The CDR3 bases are TGCGCCAGCAGCTTTAGGGGACAGGGACAAGGGACCGATGGCTACACCTTC. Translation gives CASSFRGQGQGTDGYTF.